Given below is one TCR beta chain in context. The CDR3 loop spans 15 amino acids. V dropped 0 bases and J dropped 6 bases, with 11 bases sitting between them. Looked up from germline, CDR1 is LGHNA and CDR2 is YSLEER. Constant-segment primers were used for 5'RACE, and the resulting TCR alpha and TCR beta cDNA libraries carried sample barcodes and UMIs. TCRdb analysed the 5' RACE reads with MiXCR anew, one entry per CDR3 protein. The table shows some 490,000 distinct CDR3 sequences, with about 18% occurring only once. This sample was included in a study of T-cell memory formation after mild COVID-19. Study context: TCR clusters largely stayed donor specific.

The receptor was isolated from an adult woman who had mild COVID-19 (a few samples of this study predate the infection). Cell type and time point are not known. Sample: PBMCs or a T cell subset sorted from them (not recorded which). The V call is TRBV4-3, the J call TRBJ1-4; D gene uncertain. The CDR3 spells CASSQDFGGYEKLFF. The CDR3 nucleotides are TGCGCCAGCAGCCAAGATTTTGGAGGGTATGAAAAACTGTTTTTT.